These T cell receptor beta chains were read from a single sample in a study of cytomegalovirus exposure and HLA in healthy donors. Sequenced by immunoSEQ multiplex PCR; TCRdb stores in-frame clones only, minus some. The sample lists fewer than 55,000 clones, 55% to 80% occurring once. What was sequenced was PBMCs. The receptor source for this set is a woman in her forties or fifties in good health and CMV-seropositive. Each CDR3 is given with its conserved first and last residue. The D gene is left open where the match is weak. Part of the rows lack a size; the others show once, few, many or a class for expanded clones.

size: once
J: TRBJ2-1
V: TRBV14
D: .
CDR3: CASSQDFSSTSGEWGNEQFF
DNA: TGTGCCAGCAGCCAAGATTTCTCCTCGACCTCGGGGGAGTGGGGCAATGAGCAGTTCTTC

size: .
J: TRBJ1-4
V: TRBV7-3
D: .
CDR3: CASSLGTGLSNEKLFF
DNA: TGTGCCAGCAGCTTAGGCACGGGACTGTCTAATGAAAAACTGTTTTTT

size: few
J: TRBJ2-2
V: TRBV18
D: TRBD1
CDR3: CASSPGTGVRTGELFF
DNA: TGTGCCAGCTCACCGGGGACAGGGGTACGCACCGGGGAGCTGTTTTTT

size: once
J: TRBJ2-3
V: TRBV10-3
D: .
CDR3: CAISQTQGWEADTQYF
DNA: TGTGCCATCAGCCAAACTCAGGGTTGGGAGGCAGATACGCAGTATTTT

size: .
J: TRBJ2-7
V: TRBV7-9
D: TRBD1
CDR3: CASSPRDREPYEQYF
DNA: TGTGCCAGCAGCCCCAGGGACAGGGAACCCTACGAGCAGTACTTC

size: .
J: TRBJ1-5
V: TRBV6-5
D: .
CDR3: CASRRTAYQPQHF
DNA: TGTGCCAGCAGGAGGACAGCCTATCAGCCCCAGCATTTT

size: .
J: TRBJ1-5
V: TRBV28
D: .
CDR3: CASRGSGQPQHF
DNA: TGTGCCAGCAGGGGTAGCGGTCAGCCCCAGCATTTT

size: once
J: TRBJ1-1
V: TRBV9
D: TRBD1
CDR3: CASSVTGTGHEAFF
DNA: TGTGCCAGCAGTGTCACCGGGACAGGTCATGAAGCTTTCTTT

size: .
J: TRBJ1-2
V: TRBV19
D: .
CDR3: CATSDLAYGYTF
DNA: TGTGCCACCTCAGACTTGGCCTATGGCTACACCTTC

size: .
J: TRBJ2-5
V: TRBV5-4
D: .
CDR3: CASSKDIMETQYF
DNA: TGTGCCAGCAGCAAGGACATAATGGAGACCCAGTACTTC

size: .
J: TRBJ2-5
V: TRBV9
D: .
CDR3: CASGVSQYF
DNA: TGTGCCAGCGGAGTTTCCCAGTACTTC

size: .
J: TRBJ2-5
V: TRBV6-5
D: .
CDR3: CASSYGGERTQYF
DNA: TGTGCCAGCAGTTACGGTGGAGAAAGGACCCAGTACTTC

size: once
J: TRBJ2-1
V: TRBV13
D: .
CDR3: CASSYMTGRKDEQFF
DNA: TGTGCCAGCAGCTATATGACAGGGAGGAAAGATGAGCAGTTCTTC

size: few
J: TRBJ1-5
V: TRBV9
D: .
CDR3: CASSTTTGHSNQPQHF
DNA: TGTGCCAGCAGCACCACGACAGGCCATAGCAATCAGCCCCAGCATTTT

size: .
J: TRBJ1-2
V: TRBV6-5
D: TRBD1
CDR3: CASSWFRGRNYGYTF
DNA: TGTGCCAGCAGTTGGTTCAGGGGGCGTAACTATGGCTACACCTTC

size: .
J: TRBJ1-1
V: TRBV18
D: .
CDR3: CASSPTGGGTEAFF
DNA: TGTGCCAGCTCTCCGACAGGCGGGGGCACTGAAGCTTTCTTT

size: .
J: TRBJ1-1
V: TRBV7-3
D: .
CDR3: CASSLMGQVGNTEAFF
DNA: TGTGCCAGCAGCTTAATGGGTCAGGTGGGGAACACTGAAGCTTTCTTT

size: .
J: TRBJ2-7
V: TRBV7-2
D: .
CDR3: CASSLVPNYEQYF
DNA: TGTGCCAGCAGCTTAGTCCCCAACTACGAGCAGTACTTC

size: .
J: TRBJ1-4
V: TRBV9
D: .
CDR3: CASSVGQGPRVSTNEKLFF
DNA: TGTGCCAGCAGCGTAGGGCAGGGGCCGAGGGTATCAACTAATGAAAAACTGTTTTTT

size: .
J: TRBJ1-1
V: TRBV7-9
D: .
CDR3: CASSLHGAAEAFF
DNA: TGTGCCAGCAGCCTGCATGGTGCAGCTGAAGCTTTCTTT

size: .
J: TRBJ2-3
V: TRBV6-1
D: .
CDR3: CASSRTDTQYF
DNA: TGTGCCAGCTCGCGTACAGATACGCAGTATTTT

size: .
J: TRBJ1-2
V: TRBV1
D: .
CDR3: CTSSPGQGNANYGYTF
DNA: TGCACCAGCAGCCCTGGACAGGGAAATGCGAACTATGGCTACACCTTC

size: .
J: TRBJ2-7
V: TRBV28
D: TRBD1
CDR3: CASSLTGVSYEQYF
DNA: TGTGCCAGCAGTTTGACAGGGGTTTCCTACGAGCAGTACTTC

size: once
J: TRBJ1-3
V: TRBV18
D: .
CDR3: CASSPAVSGNTIYF
DNA: TGTGCCAGCTCACCGGCCGTCTCTGGAAACACCATATATTTT

size: once
J: TRBJ2-2
V: TRBV15
D: .
CDR3: CATSRDRTGELFF
DNA: TGTGCCACCAGCAGAGATCGGACCGGGGAGCTGTTTTTT

size: .
J: TRBJ2-7
V: TRBV7-9
D: TRBD1
CDR3: CASSLKLQDRAYEQYF
DNA: TGTGCCAGCAGCTTAAAACTACAGGACAGGGCGTACGAGCAGTACTTC

size: .
J: TRBJ1-4
V: TRBV28
D: .
CDR3: CASSFQPGNNEKLFF
DNA: TGTGCCAGCAGTTTTCAGCCGGGTAATAATGAAAAACTGTTTTTT

size: .
J: TRBJ2-7
V: TRBV19
D: TRBD2
CDR3: CASSILLGGGTYEQYF
DNA: TGTGCCAGTAGTATTCTCCTGGGCGGGGGGACCTACGAGCAGTACTTC

size: .
J: TRBJ2-1
V: TRBV2
D: TRBD2
CDR3: CASQRGGYNEQFF
DNA: TGTGCCAGTCAGCGGGGGGGTTACAATGAGCAGTTCTTC

size: .
J: TRBJ2-3
V: TRBV9
D: TRBD2
CDR3: CASSVVGSGINTQYF
DNA: TGTGCCAGCAGCGTAGTGGGTAGCGGGATAAATACGCAGTATTTT

size: .
J: TRBJ1-3
V: TRBV7-2
D: .
CDR3: CASSLGGSGNTIYF
DNA: TGTGCCAGCAGCTTAGGAGGGTCTGGAAACACCATATATTTT

size: .
J: TRBJ1-1
V: TRBV30
D: .
CDR3: CAWSFPEGAEAFF
DNA: TGTGCCTGGAGTTTCCCCGAGGGCGCCGAAGCTTTCTTT

size: once
J: TRBJ1-2
V: TRBV29-1
D: TRBD1
CDR3: CSVDRQGARYTF
DNA: TGCAGCGTTGATAGACAGGGCGCGAGGTACACCTTC

size: .
J: TRBJ2-3
V: TRBV4-3
D: TRBD2
CDR3: CASSHRVGGGEGTDTQYF
DNA: TGCGCCAGCAGCCACCGGGTTGGCGGGGGTGAGGGCACAGATACGCAGTATTTT

size: once
J: TRBJ1-2
V: TRBV4-3
D: .
CDR3: CASSQDVRGSMGGYTF
DNA: TGCGCCAGCAGCCAAGATGTACGGGGATCTATGGGCGGCTACACCTTC

size: .
J: TRBJ1-1
V: TRBV7-2
D: .
CDR3: CASSSPWPPQRSEAFF
DNA: TGTGCCAGTAGCTCGCCCTGGCCGCCCCAACGGAGTGAAGCTTTCTTT

size: .
J: TRBJ1-2
V: TRBV7-9
D: .
CDR3: CASSPNSGFYGYTF
DNA: TGTGCCAGCAGCCCAAATTCCGGGTTCTATGGCTACACCTTC

size: .
J: TRBJ2-7
V: TRBV6-5
D: TRBD2
CDR3: CASSYQAGGMYEQYF
DNA: TGTGCCAGCAGTTACCAGGCGGGGGGTATGTACGAGCAGTACTTC

size: few
J: TRBJ2-3
V: TRBV25-1
D: TRBD2
CDR3: CASSLASGGTDTQYF
DNA: TGTGCCAGCAGTCTGGCTAGCGGGGGAACAGATACGCAGTATTTT

size: few
J: TRBJ2-6
V: TRBV5-6
D: .
CDR3: CASRLQGSGANVLTF
DNA: TGTGCCAGCAGGCTACAGGGCTCTGGGGCCAACGTCCTGACTTTC

size: .
J: TRBJ2-3
V: TRBV7-3
D: TRBD2
CDR3: CASSSGTNGADTQYF
DNA: TGTGCCAGCAGCTCCGGGACTAATGGGGCAGATACGCAGTATTTT

size: .
J: TRBJ2-5
V: TRBV4-2
D: .
CDR3: CASSQEGGGAETQYF
DNA: TGTGCCAGCAGCCAAGAGGGAGGGGGAGCGGAGACCCAGTACTTC

size: .
J: TRBJ1-3
V: TRBV11-2
D: .
CDR3: CASSLARGPGNTIYF
DNA: TGTGCCAGCAGCTTAGCCCGAGGGCCCGGAAACACCATATATTTT

size: .
J: TRBJ2-6
V: TRBV19
D: .
CDR3: CASIAGDSGANVLTF
DNA: TGTGCCAGTATAGCAGGGGACTCTGGGGCCAACGTCCTGACTTTC

size: .
J: TRBJ1-5
V: TRBV18
D: TRBD1
CDR3: CASSHSRGYDQPQHF
DNA: TGTGCCAGCTCACACAGCAGGGGGTACGATCAGCCCCAGCATTTT

size: .
J: TRBJ2-3
V: TRBV7-8
D: .
CDR3: CASSGAATFTDTQYF
DNA: TGTGCCAGCAGCGGGGCAGCTACCTTCACAGATACGCAGTATTTT

size: .
J: TRBJ2-3
V: TRBV6-5
D: .
CDR3: CASSYVGGATDTQYF
DNA: TGTGCCAGCAGTTACGTCGGGGGAGCCACAGATACGCAGTATTTT

size: .
J: TRBJ1-2
V: TRBV5-8
D: TRBD1
CDR3: CASSLEGATYGYTF
DNA: TGTGCCAGCAGCTTGGAGGGGGCCACGTATGGCTACACCTTC

size: .
J: TRBJ2-1
V: TRBV2
D: .
CDR3: CASSEVLGLTQFF
DNA: TGTGCCAGCAGTGAAGTATTAGGACTGACTCAGTTCTTC

size: .
J: TRBJ2-7
V: TRBV6-6
D: TRBD1
CDR3: CATGTGGSYEQYF
DNA: TGTGCCACCGGGACAGGGGGCTCCTACGAGCAGTACTTC

size: .
J: TRBJ2-1
V: TRBV18
D: .
CDR3: CASSPPNRGDDEQFF
DNA: TGTGCCAGCTCACCACCAAATCGCGGCGACGATGAGCAGTTCTTC